A single T cell receptor (beta chain) is shown here with its context. Its antigen is as yet unknown. Researchers ran the PCR with 60 Vbeta and 13 Jbeta primers. TCRdb's copy holds only in-frame clones and misses some; the assay was immunoSEQ multiplex PCR. The data show roughly 140,000 clones, 70% to 85% seen once. This record belongs to a study of cytomegalovirus exposure and HLA in healthy donors. Overall study: Researchers found that more than 70% of over 350 genotyped donors fell within the Caucasian-associated ancestry cluster. Regarding the study as a whole: More than 15,000 TCR beta sequences were associated with HLA alleles at 0.05 false discovery rate in a later analysis. A later examination showed that TCR association rates differed by HLA locus, with DRB1 most and HLA-C fewest. Within a later analysis, the majority of CMV-associated TCR beta chains appeared HLA-restricted.

Germline assignment: CDR1 MDHEN and CDR2 SYDVKM. This CDR3 has 16 amino acids. With V trimmed by 7 bases and J by 0 bases, 9 bases remained unmatched. The chain links TRBV28 to TRBJ2-3; 8 bases fit TRBD2. This clonotype originated in a woman in her forties or fifties in good health and CMV-seropositive. What was sequenced was PBMCs. The CDR3 loop reads CASNGGGQSSTDTQYF. CDR3 sequence (DNA): TGTGCCAGCAACGGGGGGGGGCAATCTAGCACAGATACGCAGTATTTT.